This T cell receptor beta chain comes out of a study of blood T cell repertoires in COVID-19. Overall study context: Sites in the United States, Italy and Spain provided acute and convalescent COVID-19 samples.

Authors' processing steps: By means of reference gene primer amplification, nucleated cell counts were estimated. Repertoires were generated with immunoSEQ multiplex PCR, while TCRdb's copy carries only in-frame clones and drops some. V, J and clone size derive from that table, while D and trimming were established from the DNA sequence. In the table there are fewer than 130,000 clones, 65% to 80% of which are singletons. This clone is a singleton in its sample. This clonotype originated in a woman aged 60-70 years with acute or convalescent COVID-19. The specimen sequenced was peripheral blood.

The CDR3 region is CASSPSSRGEQFF. The CDR3 DNA sequence: TGTGCCAGCTCACCCTCCAGTAGAGGTGAGCAGTTCTTC. This chain links TRBV18 with TRBJ2-1, with D uncertain. Trimming stripped 3 bases from V and 9 bases from J, with 12 bases between. The CDR3 has 13 amino acids. Germline assignment: CDR1 KGHSH and CDR2 LQKENI.